This T cell receptor (beta chain) was sequenced for a study of T cells in women clearing cervical HPV infection. Overall study context: Donors had HPV16-related CIN3 or worse; 2 had invasive cancer. Study results and limitations: CIN3+ cases had significantly higher TCR richness than controls; evenness did not differ.

CDR3 length equals 15 residues. Germline V gene sequence: CDR1 GTSNPN, CDR2 SVGIG (reference sequence). The trim removed 3 bases at V and 3 bases at J, leaving 7 bases unmatched. Note on this clone: Its antigen remains unidentified. The read ends 3 residues shy of where the CDR3 ends; the end is completed using the germline J gene.

The assay was immunoSEQ multiplex PCR, and TCRdb's table has in-frame clones only and misses some. Its table records 31,000 or so clones. This chain connects TRBV30 to TRBJ2-2; 7 bases fit TRBD2. Sequenced input: blood buffy coat. This receptor was taken from a woman between 18 and 69 years old with a cervical HPV16 infection that either progressed to CIN3+ or cleared (not recorded which). The DNA read from the CDR3 is TGTGCCTGGAGAATAGGACTAGGCTACACCGGGGAG. Its protein is CAWRIGLGYTGE. The CDR3 reads in full as CAWRIGLGYTGELFF. Based on the CDR3 plus reference TRBV30 and TRBJ2-2, the full variable domain is SQTIHQWPATLVQPVGSPLSLECTVEGTSNPNLYWYRQAAGRGLQLLFYSVGIGQISSEVPQNLSASRPQDRQFILSSKKLLLSDSGFYLCAWRIGLGYTGELFFGEGSRLTVL.